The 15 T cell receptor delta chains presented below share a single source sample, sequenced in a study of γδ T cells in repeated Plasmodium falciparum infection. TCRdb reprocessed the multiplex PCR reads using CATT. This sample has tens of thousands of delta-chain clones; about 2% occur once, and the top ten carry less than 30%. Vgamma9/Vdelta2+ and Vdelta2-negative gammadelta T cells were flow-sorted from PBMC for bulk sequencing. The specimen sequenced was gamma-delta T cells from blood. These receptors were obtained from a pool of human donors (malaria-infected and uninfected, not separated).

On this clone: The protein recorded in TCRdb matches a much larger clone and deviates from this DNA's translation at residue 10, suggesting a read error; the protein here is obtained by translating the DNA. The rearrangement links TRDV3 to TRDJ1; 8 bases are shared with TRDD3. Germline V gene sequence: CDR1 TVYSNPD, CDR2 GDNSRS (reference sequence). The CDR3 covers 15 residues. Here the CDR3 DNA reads TGTGCCTTCCCCTACGGGATACGAAACACCCATAAACTCATCTTT. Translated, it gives CAFPYGIRNTHKLIF.

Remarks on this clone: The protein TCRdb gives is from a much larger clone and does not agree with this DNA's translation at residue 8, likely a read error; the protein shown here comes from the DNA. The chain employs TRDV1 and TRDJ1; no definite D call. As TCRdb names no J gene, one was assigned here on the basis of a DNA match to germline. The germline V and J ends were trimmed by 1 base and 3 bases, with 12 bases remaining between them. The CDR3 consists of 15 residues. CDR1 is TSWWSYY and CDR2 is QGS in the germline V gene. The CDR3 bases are TGTGCTCTTGGGGAACCCTTACCCATCCCCGATAAACTCATCTTT. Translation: CALGEPLPIPDKLIF.

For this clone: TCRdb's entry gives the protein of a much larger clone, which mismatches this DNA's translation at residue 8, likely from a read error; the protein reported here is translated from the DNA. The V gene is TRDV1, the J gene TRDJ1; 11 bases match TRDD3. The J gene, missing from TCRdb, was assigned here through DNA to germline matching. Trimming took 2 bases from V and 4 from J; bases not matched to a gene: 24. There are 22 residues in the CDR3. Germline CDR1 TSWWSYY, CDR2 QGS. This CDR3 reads CALGETRTPTWAGGYRDDKLIF. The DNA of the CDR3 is TGTGCTCTTGGGGAAACGAGAACTCCTACGTGGGCTGGGGGATACAGGGACGATAAACTCATCTTT.

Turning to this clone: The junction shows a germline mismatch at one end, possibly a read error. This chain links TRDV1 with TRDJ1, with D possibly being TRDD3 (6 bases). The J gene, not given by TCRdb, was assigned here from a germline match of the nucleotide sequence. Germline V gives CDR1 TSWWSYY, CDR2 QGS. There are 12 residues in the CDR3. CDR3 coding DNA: TGCTCTGGGGAACCGGACACCGATAAACTCATCTTT. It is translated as CSGEPDTDKLIF.

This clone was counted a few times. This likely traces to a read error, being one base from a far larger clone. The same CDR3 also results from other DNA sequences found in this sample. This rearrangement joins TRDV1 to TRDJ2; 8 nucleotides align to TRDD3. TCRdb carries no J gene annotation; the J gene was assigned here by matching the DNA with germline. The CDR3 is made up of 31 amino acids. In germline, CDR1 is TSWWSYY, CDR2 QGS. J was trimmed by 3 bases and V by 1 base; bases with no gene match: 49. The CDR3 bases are TGTGCTCTTGGGGAACCAGGTCCCCTTTTCCCTACGATAGGAAAGGCGGTTAATATTCTGGGGGACCCGGGGGTGACAGCACAACTCTTCTTT. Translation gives CALGEPGPLFPTIGKAVNILGDPGVTAQLFF.

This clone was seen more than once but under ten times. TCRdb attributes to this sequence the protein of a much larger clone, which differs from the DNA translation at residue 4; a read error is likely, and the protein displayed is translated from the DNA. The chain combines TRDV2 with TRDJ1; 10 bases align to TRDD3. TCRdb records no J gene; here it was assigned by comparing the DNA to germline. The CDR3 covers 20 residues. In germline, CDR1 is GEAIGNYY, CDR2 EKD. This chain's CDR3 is CACGTGTTLRWGIHSDKLIF. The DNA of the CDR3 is TGTGCCTGTGGCACCGGCACCACTCTTAGGTGGGGGATACATAGCGATAAACTCATCTTT.

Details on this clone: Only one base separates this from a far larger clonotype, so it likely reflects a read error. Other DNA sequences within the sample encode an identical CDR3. CDR3 sequence: CALGRLRPDKLIF. CDR3 nucleotides: TGTGCTCTTGGGCGCCTACGGCCCGATAAACTCATCTTT. This sequence joins TRDV1 and TRDJ1; a weak D match, TRDD2 (5 bases). The J gene was not available in TCRdb and was assigned here by matching the DNA to germline segments. V lost 5 bases and J lost 3, with 10 bases in between. Per the germline V gene, CDR1 is TSWWSYY and CDR2 is QGS. This CDR3 comprises 13 residues.

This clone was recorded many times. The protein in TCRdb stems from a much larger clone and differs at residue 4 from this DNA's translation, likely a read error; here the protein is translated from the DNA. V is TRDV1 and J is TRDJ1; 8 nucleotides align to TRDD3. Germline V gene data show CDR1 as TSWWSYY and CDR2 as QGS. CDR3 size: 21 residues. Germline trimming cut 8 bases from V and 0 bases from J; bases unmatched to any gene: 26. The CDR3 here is CALRKVLLWWGIPFYTDKLIF. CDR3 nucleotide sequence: TGTGCTCTTAGGAAGGTTCTACTTTGGTGGGGGATCCCTTTCTACACCGATAAACTCATCTTT.

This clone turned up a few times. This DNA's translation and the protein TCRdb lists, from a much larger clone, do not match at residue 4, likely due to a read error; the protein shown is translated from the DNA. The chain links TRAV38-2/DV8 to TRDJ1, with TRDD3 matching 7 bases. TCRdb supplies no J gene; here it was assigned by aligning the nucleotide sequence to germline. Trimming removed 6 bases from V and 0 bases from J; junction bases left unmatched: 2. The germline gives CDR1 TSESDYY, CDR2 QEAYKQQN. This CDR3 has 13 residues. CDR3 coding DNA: TGTGCTTATATGGGATACTACACCGATAAACTCATCTTT. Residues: CAYMGYYTDKLIF.

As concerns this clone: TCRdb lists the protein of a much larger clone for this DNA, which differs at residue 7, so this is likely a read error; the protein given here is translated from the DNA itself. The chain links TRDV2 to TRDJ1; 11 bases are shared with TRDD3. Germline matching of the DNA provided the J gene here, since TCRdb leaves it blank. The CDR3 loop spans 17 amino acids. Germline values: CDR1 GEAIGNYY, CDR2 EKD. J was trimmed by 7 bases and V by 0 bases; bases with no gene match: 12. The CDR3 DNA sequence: TGTGCCTGTGACACCGGTAATGGGGGATACGCTGGGGCTAAACTCATCTTT. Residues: CACDTGNGGYAGAKLIF.

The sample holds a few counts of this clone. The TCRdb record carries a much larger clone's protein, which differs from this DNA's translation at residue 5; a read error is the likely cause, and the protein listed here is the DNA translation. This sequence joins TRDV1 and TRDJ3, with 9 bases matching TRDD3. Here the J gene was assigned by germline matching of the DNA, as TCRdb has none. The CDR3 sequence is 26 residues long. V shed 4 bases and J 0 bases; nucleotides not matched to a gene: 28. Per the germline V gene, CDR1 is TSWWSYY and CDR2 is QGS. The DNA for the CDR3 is TGTGCTCTTGGGGGACTCAACCCCCCTACGTTGGAAGTCTGGGGGATTAGCTCCTGGGACACCCGACAGATGTTTTTC. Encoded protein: CALGGLNPPTLEVWGISSWDTRQMFF.

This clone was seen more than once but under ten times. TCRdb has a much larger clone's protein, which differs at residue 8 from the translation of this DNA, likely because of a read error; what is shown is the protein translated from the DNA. CDR3 DNA sequence: TGTGCCTGTGACATGGTGGGGGGTACGAAGAAACTCATCTTT. Translated, it gives CACDMVGGTKKLIF. The J gene is TRDJ1, the V gene TRDV2; weak D call: TRDD3 (6 bases). TCRdb gives no J gene; it was assigned here by matching the DNA to germline. Germline CDR1 GEAIGNYY, CDR2 EKD. V lost 2 bases to trimming and J lost 8 bases, with 17 bases between them. The CDR3 consists of 14 residues.

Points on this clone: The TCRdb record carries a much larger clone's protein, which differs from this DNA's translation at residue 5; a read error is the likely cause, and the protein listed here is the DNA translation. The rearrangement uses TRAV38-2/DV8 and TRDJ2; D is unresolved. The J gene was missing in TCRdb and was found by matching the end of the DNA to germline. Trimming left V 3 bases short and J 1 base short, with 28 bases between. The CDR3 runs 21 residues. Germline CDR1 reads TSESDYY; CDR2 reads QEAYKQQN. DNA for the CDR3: TGTGCTTATAGGAACGCGTTATTCTCCTCCCGTACTGTATTTTTGACAGCACAACTCTTCTTT. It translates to CAYRNALFSSRTVFLTAQLFF.

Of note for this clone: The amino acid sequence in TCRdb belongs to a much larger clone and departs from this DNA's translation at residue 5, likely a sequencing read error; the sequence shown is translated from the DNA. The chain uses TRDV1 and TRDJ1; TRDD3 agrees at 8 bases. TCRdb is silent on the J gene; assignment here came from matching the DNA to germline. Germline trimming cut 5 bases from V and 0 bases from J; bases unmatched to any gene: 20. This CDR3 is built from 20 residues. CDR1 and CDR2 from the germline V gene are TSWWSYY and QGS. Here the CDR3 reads CALGRRTVLGIPGYTDKLIF. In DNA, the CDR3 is TGTGCTCTTGGGAGACGAACGGTCCTGGGGATACCTGGGTACACCGATAAACTCATCTTT.

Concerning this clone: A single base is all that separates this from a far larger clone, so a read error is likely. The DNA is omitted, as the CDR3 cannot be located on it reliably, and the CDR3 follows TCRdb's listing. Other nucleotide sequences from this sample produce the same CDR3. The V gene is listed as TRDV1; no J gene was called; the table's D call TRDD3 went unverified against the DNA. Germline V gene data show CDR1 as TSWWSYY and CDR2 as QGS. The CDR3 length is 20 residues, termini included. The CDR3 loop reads CALGEPSPPYWAPGTDKLIF.